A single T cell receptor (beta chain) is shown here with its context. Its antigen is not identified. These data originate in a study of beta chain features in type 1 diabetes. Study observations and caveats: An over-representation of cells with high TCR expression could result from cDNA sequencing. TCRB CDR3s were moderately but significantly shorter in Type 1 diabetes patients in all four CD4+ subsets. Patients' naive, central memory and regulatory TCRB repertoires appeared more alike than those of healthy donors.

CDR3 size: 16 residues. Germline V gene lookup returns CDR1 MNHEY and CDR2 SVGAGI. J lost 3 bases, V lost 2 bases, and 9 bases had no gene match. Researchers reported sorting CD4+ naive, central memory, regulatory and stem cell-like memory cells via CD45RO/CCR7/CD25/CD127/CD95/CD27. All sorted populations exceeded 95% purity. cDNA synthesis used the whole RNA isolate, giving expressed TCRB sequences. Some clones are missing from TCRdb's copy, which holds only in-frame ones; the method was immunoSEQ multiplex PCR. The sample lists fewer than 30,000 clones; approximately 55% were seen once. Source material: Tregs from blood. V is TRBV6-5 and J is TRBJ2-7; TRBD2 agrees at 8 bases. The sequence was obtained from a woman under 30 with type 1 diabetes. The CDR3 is CASSYQGLAEVYEQYV. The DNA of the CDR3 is TGTGCCAGCAGTTACCAAGGACTAGCAGAAGTCTACGAGCAGTACGTC.